The table lists the clone carrying this TCR beta chain with a count of one. This sample is drawn from a study of blood T cell repertoires in COVID-19. Overall study: Acute and convalescent COVID-19 samples came from the United States, Italy and Spain. The analysed material was cDNA or gDNA that came from T cells, B-cell-depleted T cells, or PBMCs.

The Seattle patients, enrolled during active infection, were followed longitudinally. The table came from immunoSEQ multiplex PCR; TCRdb's copy has only in-frame clones and leaves some out. In the table there are 150,000 or so clones, approximately 85% of which are singletons. Trimming removed 4 bases from V and 3 bases from J, with 15 bases in between. In germline, CDR1 is SEHNR, CDR2 FQNEAQ (reference sequence). This CDR3 contains 16 residues. This sequence originates from a woman aged 55-69 years with COVID-19, enrolled during active disease. Sequenced material: peripheral blood. V gene TRBV7-9 combines with J gene TRBJ2-2; tentatively, D is TRBD1 (7 bases). Here the CDR3 DNA reads TGTGCCAGCAGCTCACCATCAGGGGGGTACACCGGGGAGCTGTTTTTT. Translating it yields CASSSPSGGYTGELFF. Full variable domain (missing parts from reference TRBV7-9 and TRBJ2-2): DTGVSQNPRHKITKRGQNVTFRCDPISEHNRLYWYRQTLGQGPEFLTYFQNEAQLEKSRLLSDRFSAERPKGSFSTLEIQRTEQGDSAMYLCASSSPSGGYTGELFFGEGSRLTVL.